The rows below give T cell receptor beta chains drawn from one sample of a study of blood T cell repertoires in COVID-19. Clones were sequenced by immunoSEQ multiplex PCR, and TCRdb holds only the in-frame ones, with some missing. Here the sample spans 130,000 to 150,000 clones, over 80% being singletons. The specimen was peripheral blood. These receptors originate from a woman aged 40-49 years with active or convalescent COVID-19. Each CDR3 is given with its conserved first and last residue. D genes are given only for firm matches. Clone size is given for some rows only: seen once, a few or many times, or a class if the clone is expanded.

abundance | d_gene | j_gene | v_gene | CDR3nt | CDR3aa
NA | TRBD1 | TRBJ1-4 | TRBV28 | TGTGCCAGCAGTCGGACAGGGTTAAGAGGGCAACTGTTTTTT | CASSRTGLRGQLFF
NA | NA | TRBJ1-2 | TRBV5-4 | TGTGCCAGCAGCCCCCCCACGCGGGAAGTCCATGGCTACACCTTC | CASSPPTREVHGYTF
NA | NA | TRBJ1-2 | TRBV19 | TGTGCCAGTAGTATTTCGTTTATCCGGGCCCAGGGAGGGGGCTACACCTTC | CASSISFIRAQGGGYTF
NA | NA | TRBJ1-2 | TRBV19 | TGTGCCAGTATGCGCGGCTATGGCTACACCTTC | CASMRGYGYTF
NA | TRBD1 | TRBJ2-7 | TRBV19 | TGTGCCAGTAGTAAGTCTTGGACAGGCGACTACGAGCAGTACTTC | CASSKSWTGDYEQYF
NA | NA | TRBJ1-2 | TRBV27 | TGTGCCAGCAGTATACAACCAGGGGTTTATGGCTACACCTTC | CASSIQPGVYGYTF
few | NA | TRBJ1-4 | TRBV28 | TGTGCCAGCAAGGGCAAGGGGGATGAAAAACTGTTTTTT | CASKGKGDEKLFF
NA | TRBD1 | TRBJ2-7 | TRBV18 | TGTGCCAGCTCAGGACAGGGATCCGACGAGCAGTACTTC | CASSGQGSDEQYF
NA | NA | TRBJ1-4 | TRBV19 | TGTGCCAGTAGTCAAACAGGGTTTGGTGAAAAACTGTTTTTT | CASSQTGFGEKLFF
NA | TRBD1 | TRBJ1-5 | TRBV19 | TGTGCCAGTAGTATCGGGACAGGGGGCGAGAGACAGCCCCAGCATTTT | CASSIGTGGERQPQHF
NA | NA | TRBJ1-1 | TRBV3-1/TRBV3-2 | TGTGCCAGCAGCCGGGGAAGACAGACTGAAGCTTTCTTT | CASSRGRQTEAFF
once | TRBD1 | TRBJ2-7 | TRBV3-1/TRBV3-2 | TGTGCCAGCAGCCAAGTACCCAGGGGGTTGGCGTACGAGCAGTACTTC | CASSQVPRGLAYEQYF
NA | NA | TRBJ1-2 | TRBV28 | TGTGCCAGCAGTTCCAGGGGAGTAGGCTATGGCTACACCTTC | CASSSRGVGYGYTF
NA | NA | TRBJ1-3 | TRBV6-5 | TGTGCCAGCAGCCTCGACACGAGCTCTGGAAACACCATATATTTT | CASSLDTSSGNTIYF
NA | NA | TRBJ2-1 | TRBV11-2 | TGTGCCAGCAGCTCCCGAGGTTGGTACAATGAGCAGTTCTTC | CASSSRGWYNEQFF
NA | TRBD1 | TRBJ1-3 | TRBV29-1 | TGCAGCGTCTCGGACAGGAGGGAGAACACCATATATTTT | CSVSDRRENTIYF